This T cell receptor beta chain was documented in a study of a mutant IDH1 vaccine in newly diagnosed glioma. Across the whole study: Patients came in for eight vaccinations, in weeks 1, 3, 5, 7, 11, 15, 19 and 23. Onset of vaccination occurred 4-6 weeks following radiotherapy alone, or with temozolomide cycles. Treated individuals were 62.5% male and around 38% female, averaging approximately 40 years of age.

Note on this clone: Its antigen remains unknown. One end of the junction fails to match germline, which may point to a read error.

Documented time point: week 5, during vaccination. One vaccine dose held 300 ug of mutant IDH1 20-mer peptide and came with topical imiquimod. The CDR3 runs 14 residues. Germline loops: CDR1 SSHAT, CDR2 FNYEAQ (reference sequence). Sequencing was performed with immunoSEQ multiplex PCR; in TCRdb, only in-frame clones are kept and a portion is missing. The sample yields approximately 51,000 clones, around 80% seen once. The material sequenced was PBMCs, taken from a glioma patient whose treatment included an IDH1 peptide vaccine. The TCR sequence derives from a middle-aged woman with glioma. V gene TRBV7-7 combines with J gene TRBJ2-2, with D tentatively TRBD1 (6 bases). The DNA for the CDR3 is TGTGCTAGCAGCTTCGGACAGCACACCGGGGAGCTGTTTTTT. The encoded protein is CASSFGQHTGELFF.